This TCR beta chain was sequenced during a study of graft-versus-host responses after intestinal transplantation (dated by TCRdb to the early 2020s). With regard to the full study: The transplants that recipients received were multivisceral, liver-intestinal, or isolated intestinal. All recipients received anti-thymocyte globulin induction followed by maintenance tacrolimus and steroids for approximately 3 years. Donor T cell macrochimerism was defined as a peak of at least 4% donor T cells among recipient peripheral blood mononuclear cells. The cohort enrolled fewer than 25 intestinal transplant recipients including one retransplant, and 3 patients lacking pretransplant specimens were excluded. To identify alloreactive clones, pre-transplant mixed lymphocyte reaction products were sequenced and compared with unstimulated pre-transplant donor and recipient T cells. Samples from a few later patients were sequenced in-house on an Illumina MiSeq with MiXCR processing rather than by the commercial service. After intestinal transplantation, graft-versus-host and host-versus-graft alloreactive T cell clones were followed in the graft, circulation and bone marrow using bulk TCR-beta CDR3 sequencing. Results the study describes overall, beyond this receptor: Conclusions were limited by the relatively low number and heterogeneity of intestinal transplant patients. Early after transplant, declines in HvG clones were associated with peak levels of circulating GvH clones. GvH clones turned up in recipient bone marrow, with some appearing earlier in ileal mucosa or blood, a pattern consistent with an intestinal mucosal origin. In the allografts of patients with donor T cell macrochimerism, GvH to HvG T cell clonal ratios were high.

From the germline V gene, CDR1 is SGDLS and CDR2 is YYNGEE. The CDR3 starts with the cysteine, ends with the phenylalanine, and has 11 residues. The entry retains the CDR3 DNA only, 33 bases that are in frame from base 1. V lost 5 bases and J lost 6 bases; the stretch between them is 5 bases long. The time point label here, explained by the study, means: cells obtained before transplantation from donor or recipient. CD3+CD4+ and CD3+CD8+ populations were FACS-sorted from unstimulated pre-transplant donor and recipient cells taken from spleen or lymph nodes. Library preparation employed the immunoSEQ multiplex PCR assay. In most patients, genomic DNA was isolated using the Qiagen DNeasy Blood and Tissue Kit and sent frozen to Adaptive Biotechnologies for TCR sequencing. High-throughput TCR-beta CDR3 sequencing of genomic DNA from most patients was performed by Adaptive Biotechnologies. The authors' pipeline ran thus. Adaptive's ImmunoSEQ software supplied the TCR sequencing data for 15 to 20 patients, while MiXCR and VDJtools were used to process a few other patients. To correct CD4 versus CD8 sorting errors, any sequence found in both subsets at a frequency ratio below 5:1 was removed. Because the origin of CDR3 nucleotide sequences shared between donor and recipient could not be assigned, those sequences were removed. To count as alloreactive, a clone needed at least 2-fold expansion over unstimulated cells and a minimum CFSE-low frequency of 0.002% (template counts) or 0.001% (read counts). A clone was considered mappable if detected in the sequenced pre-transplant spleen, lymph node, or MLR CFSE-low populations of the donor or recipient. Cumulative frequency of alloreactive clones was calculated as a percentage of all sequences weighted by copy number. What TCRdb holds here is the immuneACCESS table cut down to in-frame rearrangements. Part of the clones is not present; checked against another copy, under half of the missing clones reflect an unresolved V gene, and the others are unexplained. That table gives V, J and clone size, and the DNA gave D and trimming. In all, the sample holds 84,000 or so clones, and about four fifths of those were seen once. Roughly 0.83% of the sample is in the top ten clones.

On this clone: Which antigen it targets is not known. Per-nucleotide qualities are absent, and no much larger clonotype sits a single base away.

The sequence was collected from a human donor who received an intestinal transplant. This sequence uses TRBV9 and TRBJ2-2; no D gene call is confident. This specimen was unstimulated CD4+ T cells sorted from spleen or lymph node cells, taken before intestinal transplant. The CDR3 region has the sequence CASRSAGELFF. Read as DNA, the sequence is TGTGCCAGCAGGTCCGCCGGGGAGCTGTTTTTT.